Listed below are T cell receptor beta chains from one sample, sequenced in a study of shared clonotypes between healthy human individuals. The method was immunoSEQ multiplex PCR; TCRdb's version includes in-frame clones alone and lacks a portion of them. The sample contains hundreds of thousands of clones, about 74% of which appear only once. The specimen sequenced was memory CD4+ T cells sorted from blood. The receptors stem from a woman aged 25 to 45 in good health. Both conserved end residues are part of each CDR3. D genes are given only for firm matches. Some rows mark clone size as missing; the rest say once, few, many or name a class of expanded clone.

j_gene,abundance,d_gene,v_gene,CDR3aa,CDR3nt
TRBJ1-2,many,NA,TRBV15,CATSRDRGDYGYTF,TGTGCCACCAGCAGAGACAGGGGAGACTATGGCTACACCTTC
TRBJ2-3,NA,NA,TRBV5-1,CASSLGRTTHTDTQYF,TGCGCCAGCAGCTTGGGTCGCACTACTCACACAGATACGCAGTATTTT
TRBJ2-1,NA,NA,TRBV18,CASSRMGDSGNEQFF,TGTGCCAGCTCACGGATGGGAGACAGCGGGAATGAGCAGTTCTTC
TRBJ1-1,NA,TRBD1,TRBV5-1,CASKMTGLTMNTEAFF,TGCGCCAGCAAAATGACAGGGTTGACAATGAACACTGAAGCTTTCTTT
TRBJ2-7,NA,NA,TRBV6-1,CASRRQESAYEQYF,TGTGCCAGCAGAAGACAGGAGTCCGCCTACGAGCAGTACTTC
TRBJ2-5,NA,NA,TRBV27,CASRKRVNGETQYF,TGTGCCAGCAGAAAAAGGGTGAATGGAGAGACCCAGTACTTC
TRBJ2-5,NA,TRBD2,TRBV28,CASSPTSGRGETQYF,TGTGCCAGCAGTCCCACAAGCGGGAGGGGGGAGACCCAGTACTTC
TRBJ1-2,NA,TRBD1,TRBV13,CASSPRQGASYGYTF,TGTGCCAGCAGCCCTAGACAGGGGGCGAGCTATGGCTACACCTTC
TRBJ1-2,NA,NA,TRBV4-1,CASSQGFGDGYTF,TGCGCCAGCAGCCAAGGGTTTGGGGACGGCTACACCTTC
TRBJ1-5,NA,NA,TRBV7-6,CASSLEWDKPQHF,TGTGCCAGCAGCTTAGAATGGGACAAGCCCCAGCATTTT
TRBJ2-7,NA,TRBD1,TRBV28,CASNQGANYEQYF,TGTGCCAGCAATCAGGGGGCGAACTACGAGCAGTACTTC
TRBJ2-7,NA,NA,TRBV6-6,CASTLGVEASYEQYF,TGTGCCAGCACCTTAGGGGTAGAGGCCTCTTACGAGCAGTACTTC
TRBJ2-7,NA,TRBD1,TRBV9,CASSGTGTMSYEQYF,TGTGCCAGCAGCGGGACAGGGACAATGTCCTACGAGCAGTACTTC
TRBJ2-1,few,NA,TRBV7-9,CASSHTNEQFF,TGTGCCAGCAGCCACACTAATGAGCAGTTCTTC
TRBJ2-3,NA,NA,TRBV4-2,CASSQVGGRTDTQYF,TGTGCCAGCAGCCAAGTAGGCGGGCGCACAGATACGCAGTATTTT
TRBJ2-3,few,TRBD1,TRBV27,CASSFRGRGDTQYF,TGTGCCAGCAGTTTCAGGGGGCGGGGAGATACGCAGTATTTT
TRBJ1-1,NA,NA,TRBV28,CASSFEGWTEAFF,TGTGCCAGCAGTTTTGAGGGGTGGACTGAAGCTTTCTTT
TRBJ2-7,NA,NA,TRBV19,CASKIDPKGYEQYF,TGTGCCAGTAAAATTGATCCGAAGGGTTACGAGCAGTACTTC
TRBJ1-2,NA,NA,TRBV6-1,CASSPLVGNYGYTF,TGTGCCAGCAGCCCCTTGGTGGGGAACTATGGCTACACCTTC
TRBJ2-5,once,NA,TRBV19,CASSTLGGTRETQYF,TGTGCCAGTAGTACCTTAGGCGGTACCCGGGAGACCCAGTACTTC
TRBJ1-1,NA,NA,TRBV5-1,CASSFTDTEAFF,TGCGCCAGCAGCTTCACCGACACTGAAGCTTTCTTT
TRBJ2-3,NA,NA,TRBV5-1,CASTPGTWATDTQYF,TGCGCCAGCACTCCGGGGACCTGGGCCACAGATACGCAGTATTTT
TRBJ2-7,NA,NA,TRBV5-5,CASSLGPGATYEQYF,TGTGCCAGCAGCTTGGGCCCAGGGGCGACGTACGAGCAGTACTTC
TRBJ2-3,NA,TRBD1,TRBV2,CASREYMTDAGGDTQYF,TGTGCCAGCAGGGAGTATATGACAGACGCAGGGGGAGATACGCAGTATTTT
TRBJ2-5,NA,TRBD1,TRBV29-1,CSVAQGAGETQYF,TGCAGCGTCGCACAGGGGGCGGGGGAGACCCAGTACTTC
TRBJ2-5,NA,NA,TRBV5-1,CASSLRETQYF,TGCGCCAGCAGCTTGCGCGAGACCCAGTACTTC
TRBJ2-7,NA,NA,TRBV2,CASSETLGQTEQYF,TGTGCCAGCAGTGAGACGCTTGGGCAGACCGAGCAGTACTTC
TRBJ2-5,once,NA,TRBV28,CASSFGYHRPQETQYF,TGTGCCAGCAGTTTCGGGTATCACAGGCCTCAAGAGACCCAGTACTTC
TRBJ1-2,NA,TRBD1,TRBV5-5,CASSQNLRVGTGGYGYTF,TGTGCCAGCAGCCAAAACCTGCGGGTCGGGACAGGGGGGTATGGCTACACCTTC
TRBJ1-1,few,NA,TRBV5-1,CASRQGDRNTEAFF,TGCGCCAGCAGGCAAGGAGACAGGAACACTGAAGCTTTCTTT
TRBJ2-7,NA,NA,TRBV28,CASSHLGGGRPLYEQYF,TGTGCCAGCAGTCACCTGGGTGGGGGGCGTCCTTTATACGAGCAGTACTTC
TRBJ1-2,NA,NA,TRBV5-3,CARSFLYRWGIVYGYTF,TGTGCCAGAAGCTTTCTTTACCGGTGGGGGATAGTTTATGGCTACACCTTC
TRBJ1-6,once,NA,TRBV5-6,CASSLIRQGWSPLHF,TGTGCCAGCAGCTTGATACGACAAGGCTGGTCACCCCTCCACTTT
TRBJ2-7,NA,TRBD2,TRBV7-9,CASSPGTSGRQAYEQYF,TGTGCCAGCAGCCCAGGGACTAGCGGGAGGCAAGCCTACGAGCAGTACTTC
TRBJ2-1,once,TRBD2,TRBV19,CASSIGLADYNEQFF,TGTGCCAGTAGTATAGGACTAGCGGACTACAATGAGCAGTTCTTC
TRBJ2-3,NA,NA,TRBV13,CASSSGGTDTQYF,TGTGCCAGCAGCTCGGGAGGCACAGATACGCAGTATTTT
TRBJ2-5,NA,NA,TRBV6-1,CASSEPEQETQYF,TGTGCCAGCAGTGAACCAGAACAAGAGACCCAGTACTTC
TRBJ1-1,NA,TRBD1,TRBV28,CASTPGGGTDTEAFF,TGTGCCAGCACCCCAGGGGGCGGTACGGACACTGAAGCTTTCTTT
TRBJ2-3,NA,NA,TRBV21-1,CASRTRTDTQYF,TGTGCCAGCAGAACTCGCACAGATACGCAGTATTTT
TRBJ2-3,once,NA,TRBV30,CAWSASRDTDTQYF,TGTGCCTGGAGTGCGTCAAGAGACACAGATACGCAGTATTTT
TRBJ2-2,NA,NA,TRBV11-2,CASSLFSAGYTGELFF,TGTGCCAGCAGCTTATTTAGTGCGGGGTACACCGGGGAGCTGTTTTTT
TRBJ2-5,NA,TRBD2,TRBV7-2,CASSLGTSGRNQETQYF,TGTGCCAGCAGCCTTGGGACTAGCGGGAGGAACCAAGAGACCCAGTACTTC
TRBJ2-1,once,NA,TRBV9,CASSAPVGPNEQFF,TGTGCCAGCAGCGCCCCTGTGGGTCCCAATGAGCAGTTCTTC
TRBJ1-3,NA,NA,TRBV7-9,CASSFWTGDSGNTIYF,TGTGCCAGCAGCTTCTGGACCGGAGACTCTGGAAACACCATATATTTT
TRBJ1-2,NA,NA,TRBV28,CASIDLGARGYTF,TGTGCCAGCATTGATTTGGGGGCGCGGGGCTACACCTTC
TRBJ1-1,few,TRBD1,TRBV27,CASSLQGGYTEAFF,TGTGCCAGCAGTTTACAGGGGGGATACACTGAAGCTTTCTTT
TRBJ2-1,few,TRBD1,TRBV4-1,CASSHGDRDLNEQFF,TGCGCCAGCAGCCATGGGGACAGGGACTTGAATGAGCAGTTCTTC
TRBJ1-3,NA,TRBD1,TRBV28,CASWTGSVGNTIYF,TGTGCCAGTTGGACAGGGAGTGTTGGAAACACCATATATTTT
TRBJ1-2,few,NA,TRBV5-1,CASTPTATRNYGYTF,TGCGCCAGCACCCCTACGGCAACCAGAAACTATGGCTACACCTTC
TRBJ1-1,NA,NA,TRBV6-1,CASRGRANTEAFF,TGTGCCAGCAGAGGACGGGCGAACACTGAAGCTTTCTTT
TRBJ1-1,NA,NA,TRBV20-1,CSAKRGTEAFF,TGCAGTGCTAAGAGGGGCACTGAAGCTTTCTTT
TRBJ2-1,few,NA,TRBV28,CASSSLPNPSYNEQFF,TGTGCCAGCAGTTCGTTACCGAACCCATCCTACAATGAGCAGTTCTTC
TRBJ2-1,NA,TRBD2,TRBV11-3,CASRRGTSGGSNEQFF,TGTGCCAGCAGGAGGGGAACTAGCGGGGGAAGTAATGAGCAGTTCTTC